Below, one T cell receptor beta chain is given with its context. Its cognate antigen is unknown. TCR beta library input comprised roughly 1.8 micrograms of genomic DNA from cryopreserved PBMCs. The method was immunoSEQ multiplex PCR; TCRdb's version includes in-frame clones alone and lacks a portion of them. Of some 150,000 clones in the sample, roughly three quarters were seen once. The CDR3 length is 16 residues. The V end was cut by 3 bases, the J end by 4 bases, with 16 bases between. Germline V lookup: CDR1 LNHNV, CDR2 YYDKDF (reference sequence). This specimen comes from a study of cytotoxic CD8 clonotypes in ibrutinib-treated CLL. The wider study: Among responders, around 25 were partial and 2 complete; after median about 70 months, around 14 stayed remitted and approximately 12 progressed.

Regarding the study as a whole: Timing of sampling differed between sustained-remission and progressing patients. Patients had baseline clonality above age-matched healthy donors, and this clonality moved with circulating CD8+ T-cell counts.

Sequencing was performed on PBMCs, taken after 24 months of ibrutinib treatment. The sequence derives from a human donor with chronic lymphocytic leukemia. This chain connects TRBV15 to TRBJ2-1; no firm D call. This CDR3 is CATSRLDIVGYNEQFF. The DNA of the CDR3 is TGTGCCACCAGCAGGTTAGATATCGTGGGGTACAATGAGCAGTTCTTC.